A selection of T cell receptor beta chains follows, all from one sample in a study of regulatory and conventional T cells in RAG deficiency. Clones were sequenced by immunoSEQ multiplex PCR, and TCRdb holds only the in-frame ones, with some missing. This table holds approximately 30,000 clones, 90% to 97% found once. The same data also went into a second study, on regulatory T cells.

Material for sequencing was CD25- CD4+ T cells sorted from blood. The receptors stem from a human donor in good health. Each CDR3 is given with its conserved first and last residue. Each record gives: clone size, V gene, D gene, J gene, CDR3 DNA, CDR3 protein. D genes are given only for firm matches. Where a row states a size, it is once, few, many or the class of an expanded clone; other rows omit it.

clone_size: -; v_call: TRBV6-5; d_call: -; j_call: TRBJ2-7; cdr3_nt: TGTGCCAGCAGTAAAGGGGGCTACGAGCAGTACTTC; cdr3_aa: CASSKGGYEQYF
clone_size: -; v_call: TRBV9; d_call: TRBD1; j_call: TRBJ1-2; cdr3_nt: TGTGCCAGCAGCGCCCCAACAGGGGATAAAGGCTACACCTTC; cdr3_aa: CASSAPTGDKGYTF
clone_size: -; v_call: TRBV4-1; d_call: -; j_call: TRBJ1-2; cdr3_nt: TGCGCCAGCAGCCAGACCGAAATGACAGGTCTCTATGGCTACACCTTC; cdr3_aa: CASSQTEMTGLYGYTF
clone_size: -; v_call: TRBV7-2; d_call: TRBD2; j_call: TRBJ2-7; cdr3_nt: TGTGCCAGCAGCCTCTGGGGTAGCGGGGGGGCATACGAGCAGTACTTC; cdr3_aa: CASSLWGSGGAYEQYF
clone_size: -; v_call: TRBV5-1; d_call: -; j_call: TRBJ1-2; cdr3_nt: TGCGCCAGCAGCTTGGTGGTCTCCTTACAAAACTATGGCTACACCTTC; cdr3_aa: CASSLVVSLQNYGYTF
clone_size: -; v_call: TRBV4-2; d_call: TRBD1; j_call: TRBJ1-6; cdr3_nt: TGTGCCAGCAGCCCAAGGACAGGACAGGATTCACCCCTCCACTTT; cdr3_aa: CASSPRTGQDSPLHF
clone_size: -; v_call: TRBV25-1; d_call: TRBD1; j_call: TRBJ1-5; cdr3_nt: TGTGCCAGCAGCGGGCAGGGGGCGAGTCAGCCCCAGCATTTT; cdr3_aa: CASSGQGASQPQHF
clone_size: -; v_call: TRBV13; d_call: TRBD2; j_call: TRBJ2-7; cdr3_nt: TGTGCCAGCAGGGTCAGCGGGGGAAGATACGAGCAGTACTTC; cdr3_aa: CASRVSGGRYEQYF
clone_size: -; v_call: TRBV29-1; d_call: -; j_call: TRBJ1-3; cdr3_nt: TGCAGCGTTGCCAGGGCGACTGGAAACACCATATATTTT; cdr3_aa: CSVARATGNTIYF
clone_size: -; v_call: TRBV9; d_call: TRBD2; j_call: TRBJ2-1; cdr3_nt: TGTGCCAGCAGCGTAGGGACTAGCGGGAGTAGGTACAATGAGCAGTTCTTC; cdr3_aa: CASSVGTSGSRYNEQFF
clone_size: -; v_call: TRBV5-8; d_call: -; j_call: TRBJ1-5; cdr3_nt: TGTGCCAGCAGCCGAGAGACCGGGACTGGGAGGAATCAGCCCCAGCATTTT; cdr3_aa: CASSRETGTGRNQPQHF
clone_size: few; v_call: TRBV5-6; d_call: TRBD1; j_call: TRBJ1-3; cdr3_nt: TGTGCCAGCAGCCGACCGGGGACAGTCTCTGGAAACACCATATATTTT; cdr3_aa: CASSRPGTVSGNTIYF
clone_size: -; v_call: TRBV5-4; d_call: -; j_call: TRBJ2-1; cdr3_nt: TGTGCCAGCAGAGATAAGGTAACAGCCCTTTTCCAGCATGAGCAGTTCTTC; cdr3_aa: CASRDKVTALFQHEQFF
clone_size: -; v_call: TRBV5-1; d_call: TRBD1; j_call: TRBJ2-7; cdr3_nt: TGCGCCAGCAGTAGACAGGGTTCGGGTTACGAGCAGTACTTC; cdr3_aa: CASSRQGSGYEQYF
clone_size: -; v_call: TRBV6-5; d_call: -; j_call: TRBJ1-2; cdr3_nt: TGTGCCAGCAGTTCCAACAGAGACTATGGCTACACCTTC; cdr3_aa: CASSSNRDYGYTF
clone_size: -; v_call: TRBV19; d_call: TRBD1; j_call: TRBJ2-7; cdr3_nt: TGTGCCAGTAGTCCCAGACAGGGGTTCTACGAGCAGTACTTC; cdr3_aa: CASSPRQGFYEQYF
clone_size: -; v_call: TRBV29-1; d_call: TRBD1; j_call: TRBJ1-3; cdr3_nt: TGCAGCGCCGCCCGGGACAGCTCTGGAAACACCATATATTTT; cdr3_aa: CSAARDSSGNTIYF
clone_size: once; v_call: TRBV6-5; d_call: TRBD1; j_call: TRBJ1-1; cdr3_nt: TGTGCCAGCAGTTACCAGGGGGCAGTGAACACTGAAGCTTTCTTT; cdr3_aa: CASSYQGAVNTEAFF
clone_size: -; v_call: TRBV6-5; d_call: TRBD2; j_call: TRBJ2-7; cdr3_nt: TGTGCCAGCAGTCACTCGCGGACTAGTCACTACGAGCAGTACTTC; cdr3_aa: CASSHSRTSHYEQYF
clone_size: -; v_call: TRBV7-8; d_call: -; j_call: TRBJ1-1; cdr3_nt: TGTGCCAGCAGCCGCATTACAGGGCGGCCTGAAGCTTTCTTT; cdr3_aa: CASSRITGRPEAFF
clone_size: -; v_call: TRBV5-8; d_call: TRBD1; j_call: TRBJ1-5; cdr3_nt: TGTGCCAGCAGCCCCCGGGACAGGGGGAGTCAGCCCCAGCATTTT; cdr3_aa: CASSPRDRGSQPQHF
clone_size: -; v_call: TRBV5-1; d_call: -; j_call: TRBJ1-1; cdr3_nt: TGCGCCAGCAGCTTGGAAGGGAGCACTGAAGCTTTCTTT; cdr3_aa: CASSLEGSTEAFF
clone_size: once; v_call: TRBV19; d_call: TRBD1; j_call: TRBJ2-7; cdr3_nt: TGTGCCAGTAGTAGCTCAGGGGGCGCTGGGGCCTACGAGCAGTACTTC; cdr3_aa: CASSSSGGAGAYEQYF
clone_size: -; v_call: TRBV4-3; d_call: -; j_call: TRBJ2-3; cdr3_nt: TGCGCCAGCAGCCAAGATTCAGGGCCCACAGATACGCAGTATTTT; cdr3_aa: CASSQDSGPTDTQYF
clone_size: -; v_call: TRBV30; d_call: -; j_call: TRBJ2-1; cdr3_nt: TGTGCCTCAAAACTTGGATCCACCGGGACATCCTACAATGAGCAGTTCTTC; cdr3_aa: CASKLGSTGTSYNEQFF
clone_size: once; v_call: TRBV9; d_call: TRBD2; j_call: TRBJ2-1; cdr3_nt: TGTGCCAGCAGCGCCCGGGGGGATAGCGGGCGAAATGAGCAGTTCTTC; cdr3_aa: CASSARGDSGRNEQFF
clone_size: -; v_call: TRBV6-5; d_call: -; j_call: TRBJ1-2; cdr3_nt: TGTGCCAGCAGTTACTCGAATGGACAGCACGAAAGACGGACCTTC; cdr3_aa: CASSYSNGQHERRTF
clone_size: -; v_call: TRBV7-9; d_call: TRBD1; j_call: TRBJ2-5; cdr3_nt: TGTGCCAGCAGCATAGCCGGGACAGACCAAGAGACCCAGTACTTC; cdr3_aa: CASSIAGTDQETQYF
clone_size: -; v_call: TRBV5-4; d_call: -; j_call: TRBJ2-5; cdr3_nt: TGTGCCAGCAGCTCCGGGACTCCTAACAGGGAGACCCAGTACTTC; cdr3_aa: CASSSGTPNRETQYF
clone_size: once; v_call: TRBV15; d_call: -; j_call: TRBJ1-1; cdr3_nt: TGTGCCACCAGCCCACGCCAGGGGCCCACTGAAGCTTTCTTT; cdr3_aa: CATSPRQGPTEAFF
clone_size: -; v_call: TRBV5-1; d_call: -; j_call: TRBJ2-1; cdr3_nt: TGCGCCAGCAGCTCGGGGGACTTGTACAATGAGCAGTTCTTC; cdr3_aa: CASSSGDLYNEQFF
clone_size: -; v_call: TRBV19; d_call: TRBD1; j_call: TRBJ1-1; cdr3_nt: TGTGCCAGTAGACTCCTTCCGGGACAGGGGAAGGGGAACACTGAAGCTTTCTTT; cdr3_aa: CASRLLPGQGKGNTEAFF
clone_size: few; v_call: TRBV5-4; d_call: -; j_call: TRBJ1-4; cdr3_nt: TGTGCCAGCAGCGTGACTGGAGGGAGTGAAAAACTGTTTTTT; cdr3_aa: CASSVTGGSEKLFF
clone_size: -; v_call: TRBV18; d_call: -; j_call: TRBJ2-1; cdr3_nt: TGTGCCAGCTCACCCACAGGGTTGCATGAGCAGTTCTTC; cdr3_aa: CASSPTGLHEQFF
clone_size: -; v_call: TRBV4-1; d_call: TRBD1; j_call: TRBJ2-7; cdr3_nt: TGCGCCAGCAGCCAAGGTGGGATCGCAGGGGGCGCCTCCGGGGGGCAGTACTTC; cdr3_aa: CASSQGGIAGGASGGQYF
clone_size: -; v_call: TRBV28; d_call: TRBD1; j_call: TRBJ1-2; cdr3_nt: TGTGCCAGCAGTTCATCCGGGACAGAGAACTATGGCTACACCTTC; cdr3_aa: CASSSSGTENYGYTF
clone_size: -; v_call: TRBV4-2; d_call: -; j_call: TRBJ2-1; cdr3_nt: TGTGCCAGCAGCCAAGATTTTAGGTCTAGCAATGAGCAGTTCTTC; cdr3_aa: CASSQDFRSSNEQFF
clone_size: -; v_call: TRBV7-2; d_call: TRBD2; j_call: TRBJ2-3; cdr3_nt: TGTGCCAGCAGCTTAGCATCAGGGAGGGCGAACAAAATTCAAGTTACGCAGTATTTT; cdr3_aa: CASSLASGRANKIQVTQYF
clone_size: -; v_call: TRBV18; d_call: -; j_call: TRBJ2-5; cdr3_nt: TGTGCCAGCTCACGACTCTCTGAATTACAAGAGACCCAGTACTTC; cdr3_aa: CASSRLSELQETQYF
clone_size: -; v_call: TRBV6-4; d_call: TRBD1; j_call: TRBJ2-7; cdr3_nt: TGTGCCAGCAGTGCCCAGACAGGGGGGGTGTACGAGCAGTACTTC; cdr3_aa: CASSAQTGGVYEQYF
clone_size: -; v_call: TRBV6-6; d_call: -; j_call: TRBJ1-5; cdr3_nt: TGTGCCAGCAGTTTGGACACCGATAGCAATCAGCCCCAGCATTTT; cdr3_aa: CASSLDTDSNQPQHF